Listed here are 7 T cell receptor beta chains from one sample, sequenced in a study of T cell responses to AZD1222 COVID-19 vaccine (dated by TCRdb to about 2021). In the paper's terms, the time point label means: about 28 days (+/-7) after the second vaccine dose. Library construction relied on the immunoSEQ multiplex PCR assay. TCRdb limited this immuneACCESS table to in-frame rearrangements with V and J called. A share of clones is missing; checked studies link under half to unresolved V genes, and the rest is unexplained. For this sample the table gives some 170,000 clones, of which 85% to 90% were detected only once. The ten top clones hold 4% to 5.5% of the sample. Source: peripheral blood, taken 28 days after the second AZD1222 dose. The source of these receptors is an adult who received the AZD1222 COVID-19 vaccine.

The genes are TRBV6-5 and TRBJ2-7, with a weak D call TRBD1 (5 bases). This CDR3 region has 13 residues. Germline V lookup: CDR1 MNHEY, CDR2 SVGAGI. V was trimmed by 6 bases and J by 0 bases, leaving 9 bases between them. In nucleotides, the CDR3 is TGTGCCAGCAGGGGGCTCCGCTCCTACGAGCAGTACTTC. This codes for CASRGLRSYEQYF.

This sequence joins TRBV3-1 (or the pseudogene TRBV3-2) and TRBJ1-2; D uncertain. V was pared by 3 bases and J by 2 bases, with 7 bases between. The CDR3 consists of 13 residues. Germline V lookup: CDR1 LGHDT, CDR2 YNNKEL (reference sequence). The CDR3 DNA reads as TGTGCCAGCAGCCACGCTGAAAACTATGGCTACACCTTC. Its translation: CASSHAENYGYTF.

The rearrangement links TRBV5-4 to TRBJ2-1; D remains ambiguous. This CDR3 contains 14 residues. V was trimmed by 0 bases and J by 4 bases, leaving 8 bases between them. The germline gives CDR1 SGHNT, CDR2 YYREEE (reference sequence). CDR3 protein: CASSLVDGYNEQFF. The CDR3 DNA follows: TGTGCCAGCAGCTTGGTGGACGGTTACAATGAGCAGTTCTTC.

This rearrangement joins TRBV10-1 to TRBJ1-1; possibly TRBD1 for D (5 bases). V lost 3 bases and J 0 bases, leaving 14 bases between the germline ends. The V gene's germline CDR1 is WNHNN and CDR2 SYGVQD (reference sequence). CDR3 length equals 16 residues. The CDR3 spells CASSDPRGGMNTEAFF. DNA of the CDR3: TGCGCCAGCAGTGACCCTCGGGGCGGTATGAACACTGAAGCTTTCTTT.

In its sample, this clone was seen once. The J gene is TRBJ1-2, the V gene TRBV6-5; D remains ambiguous. The CDR3 covers 13 residues. CDR1 is MNHEY and CDR2 is SVGAGI in the germline V gene. V lost 8 bases to trimming and J lost 8 bases, with 18 bases between them. CDR3 coding DNA: TGTGCCAGCGGGAACGATCGGGGTGAGGGCTACACCTTC. Protein product: CASGNDRGEGYTF.

This clone turned up a few times. This chain connects TRBV10-3 to TRBJ1-3; D not certain. The CDR3 has 15 residues. From germline, CDR1 is ENHRY and CDR2 SYGVKD. V shed 2 bases and J shed 8 bases, with 16 bases lying between them. CDR3 coding DNA: TGTGCCATCAGTGAGCCTAGGACGTCCGGGGACACCATATATTTT. This sequence encodes CAISEPRTSGDTIYF.

The rearrangement joins TRBV10-1 to TRBJ1-3; D is ambiguous. Per germline, CDR1 WNHNN and CDR2 SYGVQD (reference sequence). Trimming stripped 4 bases from V and 4 bases from J, with 11 bases between. The CDR3 totals 14 residues. DNA for the CDR3: TGCGCCAGCAGTGGTCAACTCCAGGGAAACACCATATATTTT. It encodes CASSGQLQGNTIYF.